This is a list of T cell receptor beta chains from one sample in a study of T-cell memory formation after mild COVID-19. TCRdb processed the 5' RACE reads anew with MiXCR; each CDR3 protein has one entry. Here the sample spans about 160,000 distinct CDR3 sequences, 25% to 40% being singletons. Input material: PBMCs or a T cell subset sorted from them (not recorded which). These receptors all come from an adult woman who had mild COVID-19 (a few samples of this study predate the infection). Cell type and time point are not known. Each CDR3 is given with its conserved first and last residue. A D gene is named only where the DNA matches it firmly. The size of a clone is reported for some rows only, either as once, few or many, or as a class for expanded clones.

size	V	J	D	DNA	CDR3
few	TRBV10-3	TRBJ2-1	-	TGTGCCATCAGCGGGCTAGCCCGCACCACGAGTACCGGTGAGCAGTTCTTC	CAISGLARTTSTGEQFF
-	TRBV3-1	TRBJ1-2	-	TGTGCCAGCAACTCCCGGGGTGGCTATGGCTACACCTTC	CASNSRGGYGYTF
-	TRBV5-1	TRBJ2-5	-	TGCGCCAGCAGCTTGGAGGAAGAGACCCAGTACTTC	CASSLEEETQYF
few	TRBV12-3/TRBV12-4	TRBJ2-7	TRBD1	TGTGCCAGGGGGAGCCGGGACAGAGCTTACGAGCAGTACTTC	CARGSRDRAYEQYF
-	TRBV20-1	TRBJ1-2	-	TGCAGTGCCCCCGTCGGGGGTAACTATGGCTACACCTTC	CSAPVGGNYGYTF
few	TRBV19	TRBJ2-2	-	TGTGCCAGTAGTATCGGACCGAACACCGGGGAGCTGTTTTTT	CASSIGPNTGELFF
-	TRBV5-6	TRBJ1-3	-	TGTGCCAGCAGCATCCTAGGACAGGGAAACACCATATATTTT	CASSILGQGNTIYF
few	TRBV5-4	TRBJ2-7	TRBD1	TGTGCCAGCAGCACCGACAGGGACCACGAGCAGTACTTC	CASSTDRDHEQYF
-	TRBV25-1	TRBJ2-1	-	TGTGCCAGCAGTGCTGGGTCCCTCTCCTACAATGAGCAGTTCTTC	CASSAGSLSYNEQFF
-	TRBV15	TRBJ2-5	TRBD2	TGTGCCACCAGCAGAGATAGCGGGAGCCGACGGGAGACCCAGTACTTC	CATSRDSGSRRETQYF
-	TRBV5-1	TRBJ2-1	-	TGCGCCAGCAGCTCACCCCAGGGAACTCTCTACAATGAGCAGTTCTTC	CASSSPQGTLYNEQFF
few	TRBV6-5	TRBJ2-3	-	TGTGCCAGCAGAGACAGCACAGATACGCAGTATTTT	CASRDSTDTQYF
-	TRBV4-3	TRBJ2-7	-	TGCGCCAGCAGCCCCACGGAAAGGTACGAGCAGTACTTC	CASSPTERYEQYF
-	TRBV20-1	TRBJ1-1	-	TGCAGTGCCGGGGATGGAGGGTACACTGAAGCTTTCTTT	CSAGDGGYTEAFF
-	TRBV20-1	TRBJ2-6	-	TGCAGTGCTGGAGACATTGGGTCTGGGGCCAACGTCCTGACTTTC	CSAGDIGSGANVLTF
-	TRBV15	TRBJ2-1	-	TGTGCCACCAGCTTGCGGACTGTCCTGAGTGAGCAGTTCTTC	CATSLRTVLSEQFF
few	TRBV13	TRBJ2-5	-	TGTGCCAGCAGCTTAGGCCTCGTCGGCCGGGGCACCCAGTACTTC	CASSLGLVGRGTQYF
few	TRBV9	TRBJ1-1	-	TGTGCCAGCAACAAAGGAGTGGGGGGCTGGAACACTGAAGCTTTCTTT	CASNKGVGGWNTEAFF
-	TRBV29-1	TRBJ2-1	-	TGCAGCGTTGGGACAACTGAACGGTACAATGAGCAGTTCTTC	CSVGTTERYNEQFF
-	TRBV12-3/TRBV12-4	TRBJ2-7	TRBD2	TGTGCCAGCGGAGCGGGGGGGGCCTACGAGCAGTACTTC	CASGAGGAYEQYF